This T cell receptor (beta chain) was observed in a study of blood T cell repertoires in COVID-19. On the study more broadly: Italy, Spain and the United States were the sources of the convalescent and acute COVID-19 samples. In each case, the material was cDNA or gDNA derived from T cells, B-cell-depleted T cells, or PBMCs.

This CDR3 region has 16 residues. Germline CDR1 is MRHNA and CDR2 is SNTAGT. V was clipped by 2 bases and J by 1 base, with 11 bases between them. How the authors handled the data: Amplification with reference gene primers provided the estimates of nucleated cell counts. Sequencing was performed with immunoSEQ multiplex PCR; in TCRdb, only in-frame clones are kept and a portion is missing. V and J calls and clone size come straight from that table; D and trimming were deduced from the DNA. The table shows around 30,000 clones, with over 75% occurring only once. This clone appeared once. The chain combines TRBV6-4 with TRBJ2-2, with D perhaps matching TRBD1 (6 bases). This clonotype was obtained from a human donor in a cohort sampled during active COVID-19. The donor label of this sample is uncertain. Sequencing was carried out using peripheral blood. CDR3 residues: CASSDPQGWNTGELFF. CDR3 coding DNA: TGTGCCAGCAGTGACCCACAGGGCTGGAACACCGGGGAGCTGTTTTTT.